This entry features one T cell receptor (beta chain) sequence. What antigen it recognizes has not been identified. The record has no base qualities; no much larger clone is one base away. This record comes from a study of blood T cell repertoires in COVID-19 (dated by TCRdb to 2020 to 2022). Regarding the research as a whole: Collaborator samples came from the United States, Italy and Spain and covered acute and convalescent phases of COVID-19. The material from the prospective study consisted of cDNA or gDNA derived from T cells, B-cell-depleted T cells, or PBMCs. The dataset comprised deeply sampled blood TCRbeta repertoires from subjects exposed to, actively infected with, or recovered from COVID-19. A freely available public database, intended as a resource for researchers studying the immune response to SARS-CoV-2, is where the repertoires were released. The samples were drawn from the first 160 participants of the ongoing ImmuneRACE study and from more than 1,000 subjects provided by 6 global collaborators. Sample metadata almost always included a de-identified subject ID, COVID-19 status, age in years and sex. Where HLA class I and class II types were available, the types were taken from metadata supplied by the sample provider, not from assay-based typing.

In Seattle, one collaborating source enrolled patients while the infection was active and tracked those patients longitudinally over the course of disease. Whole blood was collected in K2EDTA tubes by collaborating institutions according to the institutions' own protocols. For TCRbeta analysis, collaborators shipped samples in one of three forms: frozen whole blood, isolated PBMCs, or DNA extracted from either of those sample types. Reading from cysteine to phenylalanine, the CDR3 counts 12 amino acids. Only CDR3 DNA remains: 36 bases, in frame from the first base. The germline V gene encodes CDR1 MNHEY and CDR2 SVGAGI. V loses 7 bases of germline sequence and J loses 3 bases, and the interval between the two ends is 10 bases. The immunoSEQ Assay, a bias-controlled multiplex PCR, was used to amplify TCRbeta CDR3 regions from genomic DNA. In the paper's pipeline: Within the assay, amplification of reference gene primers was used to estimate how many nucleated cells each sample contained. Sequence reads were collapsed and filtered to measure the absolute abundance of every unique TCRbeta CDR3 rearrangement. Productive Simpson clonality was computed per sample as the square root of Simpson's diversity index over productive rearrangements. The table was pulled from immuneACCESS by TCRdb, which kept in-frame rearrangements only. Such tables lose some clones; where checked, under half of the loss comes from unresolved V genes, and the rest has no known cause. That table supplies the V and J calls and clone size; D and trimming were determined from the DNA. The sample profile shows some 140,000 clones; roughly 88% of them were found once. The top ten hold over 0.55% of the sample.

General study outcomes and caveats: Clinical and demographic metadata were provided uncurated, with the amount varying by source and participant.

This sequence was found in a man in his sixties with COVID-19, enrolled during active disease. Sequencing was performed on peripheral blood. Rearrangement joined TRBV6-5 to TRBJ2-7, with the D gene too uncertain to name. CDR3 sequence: CASKSFFYEQYF. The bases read TGTGCCAGCAAGAGCTTCTTCTACGAGCAGTACTTC.